This T cell receptor beta chain was identified in a study of PD-1 blockade in classical Hodgkin lymphoma. Study-level findings and limits: Among the patients, those starting nivolumab under 1 year after ASCT were excluded. There was a significant rise in CD4+ TCR diversity by C4D1, with no such rise for CD8+.

Time point meaning: cycle 4 day 1 (C4D1), after less than seven weeks of nivolumab. Relapse after autologous stem cell transplantation occurred in every patient, and brentuximab vedotin exposure varied. Magnetic negative selection isolated CD8+ T cells from thawed PBMCs. Responses achieved at best were complete response, partial response or progressive disease. Turning to this clone: Its antigen is undetermined.

This table comes from immunoSEQ multiplex PCR, and its TCRdb copy is limited to in-frame clones, with some not included. The sample carries around 9,000 clones, around 80% recorded once. The CDR3 is made up of 15 amino acids. Germline assignment: CDR1 SQVTM and CDR2 ANQGSEA. Losses at the gene ends were 7 bases for V and 0 bases for J; bases not matched to a gene: 9. The TCR comes from a human donor with classical Hodgkin lymphoma. V and J are TRBV29-1 and TRBJ2-5, with 9 nucleotides matching TRBD2. Sample: CD8+ T cells from blood, taken before the fourth cycle of nivolumab. The CDR3 loop is CSAEGTSRYQETQYF. CDR3 DNA: TGCAGCGCCGAGGGGACTAGCCGTTACCAAGAGACCCAGTACTTC.